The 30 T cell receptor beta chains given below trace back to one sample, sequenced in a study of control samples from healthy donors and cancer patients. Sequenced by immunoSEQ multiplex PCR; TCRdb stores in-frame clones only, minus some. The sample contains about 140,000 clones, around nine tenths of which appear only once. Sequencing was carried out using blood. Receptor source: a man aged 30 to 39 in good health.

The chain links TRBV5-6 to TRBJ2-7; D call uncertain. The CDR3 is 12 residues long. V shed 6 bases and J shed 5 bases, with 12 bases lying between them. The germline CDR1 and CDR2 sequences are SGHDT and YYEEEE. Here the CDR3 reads CASTDNRNEQYF. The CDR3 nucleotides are TGTGCCAGCACCGACAACCGGAACGAGCAGTACTTC.

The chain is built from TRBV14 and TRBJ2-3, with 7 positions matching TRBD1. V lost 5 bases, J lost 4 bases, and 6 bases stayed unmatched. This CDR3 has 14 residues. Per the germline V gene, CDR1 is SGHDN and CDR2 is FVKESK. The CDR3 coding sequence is TGTGCCAGCAGCAAGACAGGGTGGGCAGATACGCAGTATTTT. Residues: CASSKTGWADTQYF.

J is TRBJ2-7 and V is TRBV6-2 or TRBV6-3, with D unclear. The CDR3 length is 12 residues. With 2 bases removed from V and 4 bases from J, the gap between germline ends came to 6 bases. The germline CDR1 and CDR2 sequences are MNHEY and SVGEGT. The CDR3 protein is CASSYRLYEQYF. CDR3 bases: TGTGCCAGCAGTTACCGACTTTACGAGCAGTACTTC.

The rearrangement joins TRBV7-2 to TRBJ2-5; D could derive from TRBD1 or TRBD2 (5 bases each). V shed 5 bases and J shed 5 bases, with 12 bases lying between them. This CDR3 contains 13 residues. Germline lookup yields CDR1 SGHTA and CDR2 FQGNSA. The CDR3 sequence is CASSPLGEETQYF. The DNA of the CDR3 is TGTGCCAGCAGCCCCCTGGGGGAGGAGACCCAGTACTTC.

CDR3 DNA sequence: TGTGCCAGCAGCTCAGATGGTTTGAGTTCGCAGTACTTC. Its protein product is CASSSDGLSSQYF. V and J are TRBV7-3 and TRBJ2-7; D gene uncertain. Trimming cost V 4 bases and J 9 bases, with 16 bases left between them. The V gene's germline CDR1 is SGHTA and CDR2 FQGTGA. CDR3 length equals 13 residues.

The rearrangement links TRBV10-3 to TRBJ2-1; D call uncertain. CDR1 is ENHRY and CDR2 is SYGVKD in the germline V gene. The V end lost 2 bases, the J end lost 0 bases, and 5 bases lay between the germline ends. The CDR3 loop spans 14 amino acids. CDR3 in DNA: TGTGCCATCAGTGAGGTGGGCTCCTACAATGAGCAGTTCTTC. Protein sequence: CAISEVGSYNEQFF.

DNA of the CDR3: TGTGCCAGCAGCCAAGTGGGACAGGGTCACGAGCAGTACTTC. It is translated as CASSQVGQGHEQYF. The chain uses TRBV14 and TRBJ2-7, with 9 bases that match TRBD1. Germline V gene data show CDR1 as SGHDN and CDR2 as FVKESK. V shed 1 base, J shed 5 bases, and the junction held 3 bases outside the gene matches. The CDR3 consists of 14 residues.

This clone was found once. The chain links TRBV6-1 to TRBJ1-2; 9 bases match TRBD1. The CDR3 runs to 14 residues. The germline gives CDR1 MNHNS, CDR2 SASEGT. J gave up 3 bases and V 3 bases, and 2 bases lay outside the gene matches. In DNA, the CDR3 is TGTGCCAGCAGTGACCGGGACAGGGACTATGGCTACACCTTC. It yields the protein CASSDRDRDYGYTF.

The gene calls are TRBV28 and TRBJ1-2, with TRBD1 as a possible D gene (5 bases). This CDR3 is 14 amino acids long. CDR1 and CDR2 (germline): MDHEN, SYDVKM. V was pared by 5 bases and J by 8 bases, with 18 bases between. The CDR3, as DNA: TGTGCCAGCAGTCTGACAGTGGGACTTAGGGGCTACACCTTC. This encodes CASSLTVGLRGYTF.

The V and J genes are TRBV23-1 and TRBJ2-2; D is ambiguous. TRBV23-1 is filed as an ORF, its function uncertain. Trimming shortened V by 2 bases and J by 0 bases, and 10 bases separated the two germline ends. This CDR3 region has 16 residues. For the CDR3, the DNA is TGCGCCAGCAGTCAAGGGCAGGCTGCGAACACCGGGGAGCTGTTTTTT. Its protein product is CASSQGQAANTGELFF.

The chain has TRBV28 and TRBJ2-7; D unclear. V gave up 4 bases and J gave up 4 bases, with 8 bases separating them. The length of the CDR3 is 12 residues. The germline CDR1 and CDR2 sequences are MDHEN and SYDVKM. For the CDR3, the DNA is TGTGCCAGCAGTTACGGGTCTTACGAGCAGTACTTC. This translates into CASSYGSYEQYF.

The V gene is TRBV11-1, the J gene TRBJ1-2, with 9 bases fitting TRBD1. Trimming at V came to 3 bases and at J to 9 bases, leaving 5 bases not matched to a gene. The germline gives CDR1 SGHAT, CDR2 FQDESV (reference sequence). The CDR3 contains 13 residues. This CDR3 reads CASSFTGGASYTF. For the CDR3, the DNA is TGTGCCAGCAGCTTTACAGGGGGCGCAAGCTACACCTTC.

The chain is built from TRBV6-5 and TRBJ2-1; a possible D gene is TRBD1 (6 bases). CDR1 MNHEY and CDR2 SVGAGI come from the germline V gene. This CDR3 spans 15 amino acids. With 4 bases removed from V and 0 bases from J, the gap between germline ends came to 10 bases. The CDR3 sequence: CASSSPRGSYNEQFF. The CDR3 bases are TGTGCCAGCAGTTCCCCCAGGGGCTCCTACAATGAGCAGTTCTTC.

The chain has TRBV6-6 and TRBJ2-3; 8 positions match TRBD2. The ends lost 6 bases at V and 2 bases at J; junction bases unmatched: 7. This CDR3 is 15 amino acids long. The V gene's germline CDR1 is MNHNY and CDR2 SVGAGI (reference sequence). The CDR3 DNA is TGTGCCAGCAGAACCGGGACTAGACACACAGATACGCAGTATTTT. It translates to CASRTGTRHTDTQYF.

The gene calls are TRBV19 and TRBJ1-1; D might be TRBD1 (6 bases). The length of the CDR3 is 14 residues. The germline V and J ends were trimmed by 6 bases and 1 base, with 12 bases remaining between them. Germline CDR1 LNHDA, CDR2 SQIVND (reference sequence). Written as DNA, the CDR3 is TGTGCCAGTAGGCGGACAGCCTCGAACACTGAAGCTTTCTTT. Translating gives CASRRTASNTEAFF.

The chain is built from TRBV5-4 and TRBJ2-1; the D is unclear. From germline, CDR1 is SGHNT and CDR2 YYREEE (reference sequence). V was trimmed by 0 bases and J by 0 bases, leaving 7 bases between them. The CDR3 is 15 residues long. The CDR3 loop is CASSLAASSYNEQFF. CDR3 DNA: TGTGCCAGCAGCTTGGCAGCTAGCTCCTACAATGAGCAGTTCTTC.

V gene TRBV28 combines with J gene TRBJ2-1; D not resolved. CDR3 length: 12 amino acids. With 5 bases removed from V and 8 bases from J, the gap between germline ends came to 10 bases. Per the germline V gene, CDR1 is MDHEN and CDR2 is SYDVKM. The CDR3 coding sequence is TGTGCCAGCAGTCCCCTCTCAGATGAGCAGTTCTTC. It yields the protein CASSPLSDEQFF.

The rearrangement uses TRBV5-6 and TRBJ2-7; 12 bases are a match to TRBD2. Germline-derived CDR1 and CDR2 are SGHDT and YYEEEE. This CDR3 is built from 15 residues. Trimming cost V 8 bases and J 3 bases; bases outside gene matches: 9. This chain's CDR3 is CASIRLAGEIYEQYF. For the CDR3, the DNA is TGTGCCAGTATTAGACTAGCGGGAGAAATCTACGAGCAGTACTTC.

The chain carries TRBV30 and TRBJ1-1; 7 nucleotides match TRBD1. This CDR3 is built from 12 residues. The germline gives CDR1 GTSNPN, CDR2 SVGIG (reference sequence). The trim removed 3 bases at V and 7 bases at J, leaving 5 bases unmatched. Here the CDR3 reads CAWSEGTVEAFF. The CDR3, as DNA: TGTGCCTGGAGCGAAGGGACAGTTGAAGCTTTCTTT.

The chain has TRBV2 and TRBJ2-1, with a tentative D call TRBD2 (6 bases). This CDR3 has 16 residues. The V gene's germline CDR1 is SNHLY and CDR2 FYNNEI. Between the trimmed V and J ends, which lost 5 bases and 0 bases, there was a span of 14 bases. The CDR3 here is CASSPSVSPSYNEQFF. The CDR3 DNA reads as TGTGCCAGCAGTCCTAGCGTAAGCCCCTCCTACAATGAGCAGTTCTTC.

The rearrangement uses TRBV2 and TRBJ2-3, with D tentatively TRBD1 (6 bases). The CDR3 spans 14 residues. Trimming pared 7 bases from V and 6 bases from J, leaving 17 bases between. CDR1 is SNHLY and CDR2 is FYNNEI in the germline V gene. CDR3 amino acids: CASIPQGSRDTQYF. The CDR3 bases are TGTGCCAGCATCCCACAGGGATCGAGGGATACGCAGTATTTT.

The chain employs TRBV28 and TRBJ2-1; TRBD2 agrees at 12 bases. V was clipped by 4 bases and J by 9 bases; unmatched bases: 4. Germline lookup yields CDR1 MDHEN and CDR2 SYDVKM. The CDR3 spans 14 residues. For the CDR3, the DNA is TGTGCCAGCAGTTCGACTAGCGGGAGTAGTGAGCAGTTCTTC. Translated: CASSSTSGSSEQFF.

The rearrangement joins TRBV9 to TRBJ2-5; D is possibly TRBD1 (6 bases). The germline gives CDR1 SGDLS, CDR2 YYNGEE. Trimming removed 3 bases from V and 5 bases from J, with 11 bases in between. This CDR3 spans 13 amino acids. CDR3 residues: CASSATGWETQYF. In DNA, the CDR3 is TGTGCCAGCAGCGCCACAGGGTGGGAGACCCAGTACTTC.

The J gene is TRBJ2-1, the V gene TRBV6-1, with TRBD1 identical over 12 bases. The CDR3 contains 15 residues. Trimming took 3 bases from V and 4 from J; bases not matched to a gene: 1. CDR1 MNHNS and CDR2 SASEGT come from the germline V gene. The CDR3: CASSEGQGAYNEQFF. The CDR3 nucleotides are TGTGCCAGCAGTGAGGGACAGGGGGCGTACAATGAGCAGTTCTTC.

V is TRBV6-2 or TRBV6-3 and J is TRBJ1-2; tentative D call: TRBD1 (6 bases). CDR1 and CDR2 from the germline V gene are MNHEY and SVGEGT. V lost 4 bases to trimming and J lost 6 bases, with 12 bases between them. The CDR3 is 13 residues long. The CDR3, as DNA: TGTGCCAGCAGTTTTAGGGGGATTGATGGCTACACCTTC. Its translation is CASSFRGIDGYTF.

The CDR3 is CASSPLAGGPGELFF. As DNA, the CDR3 is TGTGCCAGCAGTCCCCTAGCGGGAGGTCCCGGGGAGCTGTTTTTT. The chain joins TRBV6-5 to TRBJ2-2, with 11 bases aligning to TRBD2. The CDR3 consists of 15 residues. Per the germline V gene, CDR1 is MNHEY and CDR2 is SVGAGI. With V trimmed by 5 bases and J by 6 bases, 5 bases remained unmatched.

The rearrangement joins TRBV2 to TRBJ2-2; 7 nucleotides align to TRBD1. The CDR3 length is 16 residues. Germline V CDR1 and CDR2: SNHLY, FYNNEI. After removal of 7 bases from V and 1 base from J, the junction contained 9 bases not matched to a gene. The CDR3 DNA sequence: TGTGCCAGCACTTCACACAGGGGTCGGAACACCGGGGAGCTGTTTTTT. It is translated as CASTSHRGRNTGELFF.

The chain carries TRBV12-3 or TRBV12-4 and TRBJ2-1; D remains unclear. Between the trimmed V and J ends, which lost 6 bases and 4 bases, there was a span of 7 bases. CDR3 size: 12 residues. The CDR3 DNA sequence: TGTGCCAGCAGACCTAATTACAATGAGCAGTTCTTC. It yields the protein CASRPNYNEQFF.

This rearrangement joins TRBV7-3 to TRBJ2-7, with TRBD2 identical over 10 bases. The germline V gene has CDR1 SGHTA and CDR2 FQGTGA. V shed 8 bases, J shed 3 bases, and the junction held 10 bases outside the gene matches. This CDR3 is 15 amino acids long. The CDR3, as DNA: TGTGCCAGCGCCCCGCGGACTAGCGGATTCTACGAGCAGTACTTC. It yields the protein CASAPRTSGFYEQYF.

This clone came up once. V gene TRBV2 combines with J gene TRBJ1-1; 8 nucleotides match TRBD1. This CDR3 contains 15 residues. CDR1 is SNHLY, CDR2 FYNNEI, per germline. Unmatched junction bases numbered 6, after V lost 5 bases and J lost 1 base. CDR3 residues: CASSKRTGQNTEAFF. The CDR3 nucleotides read TGTGCCAGCAGTAAGAGGACAGGGCAGAACACTGAAGCTTTCTTT.